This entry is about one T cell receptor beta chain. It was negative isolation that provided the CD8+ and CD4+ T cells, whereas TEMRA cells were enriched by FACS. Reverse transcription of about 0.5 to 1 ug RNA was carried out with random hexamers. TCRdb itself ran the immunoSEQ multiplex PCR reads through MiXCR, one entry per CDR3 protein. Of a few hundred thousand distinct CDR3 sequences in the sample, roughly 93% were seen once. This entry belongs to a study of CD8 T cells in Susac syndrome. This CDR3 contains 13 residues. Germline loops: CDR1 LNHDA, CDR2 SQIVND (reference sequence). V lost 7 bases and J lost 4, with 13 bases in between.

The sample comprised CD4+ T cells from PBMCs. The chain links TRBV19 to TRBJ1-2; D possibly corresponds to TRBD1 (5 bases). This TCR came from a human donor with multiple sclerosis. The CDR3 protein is CASKFEGIYGYTF. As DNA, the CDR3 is TGTGCCAGTAAATTCGAGGGGATCTATGGCTACACCTTC. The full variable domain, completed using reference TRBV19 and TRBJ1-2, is DGGITQSPKYLFRKEGQNVTLSCEQNLNHDAMYWYRQDPGQGLRLIYYSQIVNDFQKGDIAEGYSVSREKKESFPLTVTSAQKNPTAFYLCASKFEGIYGYTFGSGTRLTVV.